The text below deals with one T cell receptor (beta chain). This CDR3 region has 15 residues. Germline V gives CDR1 LGHDT, CDR2 YNNKEL (reference sequence). Germline trimming cut 4 bases from V and 7 bases from J; bases unmatched to any gene: 9. The table came from immunoSEQ multiplex PCR; TCRdb's copy has only in-frame clones and leaves some out. In the table there are tens of thousands of clones, over 60% of which are singletons. These data originate in a study of blood T cell repertoires in COVID-19. The receptor's source is a man between 65 and 85 years old with acute or convalescent COVID-19. The chain uses TRBV3-1 (or the pseudogene TRBV3-2) and TRBJ2-5, with 10 positions matching TRBD1. Material for sequencing was peripheral blood. This CDR3 is CASSPPGQGSGTQYF. The CDR3 DNA follows: TGTGCCAGCAGCCCGCCGGGACAGGGGTCTGGGACCCAGTACTTC.